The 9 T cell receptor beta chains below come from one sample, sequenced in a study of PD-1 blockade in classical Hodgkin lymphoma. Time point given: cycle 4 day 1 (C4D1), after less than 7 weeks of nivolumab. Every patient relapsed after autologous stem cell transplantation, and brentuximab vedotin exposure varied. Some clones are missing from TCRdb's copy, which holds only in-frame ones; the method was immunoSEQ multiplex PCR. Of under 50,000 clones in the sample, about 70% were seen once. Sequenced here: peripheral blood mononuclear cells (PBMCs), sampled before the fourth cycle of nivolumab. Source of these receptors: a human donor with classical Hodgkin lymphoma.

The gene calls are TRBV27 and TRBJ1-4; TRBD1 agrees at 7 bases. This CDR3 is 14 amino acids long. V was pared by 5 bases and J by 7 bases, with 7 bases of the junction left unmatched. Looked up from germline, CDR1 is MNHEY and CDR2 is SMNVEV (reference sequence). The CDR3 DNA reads TGTGCCAGCAGTACGAGACAGGGAGGTGAAAAACTGTTTTTT. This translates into CASSTRQGGEKLFF.

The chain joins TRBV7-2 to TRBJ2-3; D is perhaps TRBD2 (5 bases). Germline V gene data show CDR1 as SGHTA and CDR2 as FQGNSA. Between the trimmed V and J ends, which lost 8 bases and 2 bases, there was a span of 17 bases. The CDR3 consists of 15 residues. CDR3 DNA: TGTGCCAGCTCGGCGGCGGGTCGACCCACAGATACGCAGTATTTT. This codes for CASSAAGRPTDTQYF.

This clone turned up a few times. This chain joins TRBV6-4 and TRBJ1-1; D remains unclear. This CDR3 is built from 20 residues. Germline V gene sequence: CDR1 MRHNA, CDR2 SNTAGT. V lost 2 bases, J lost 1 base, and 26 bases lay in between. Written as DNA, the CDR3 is TGTGCCAGCAGTGACCGGAGTATCCCGACATTCCCTACGAGGAACACTGAAGCTTTCTTT. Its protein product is CASSDRSIPTFPTRNTEAFF.

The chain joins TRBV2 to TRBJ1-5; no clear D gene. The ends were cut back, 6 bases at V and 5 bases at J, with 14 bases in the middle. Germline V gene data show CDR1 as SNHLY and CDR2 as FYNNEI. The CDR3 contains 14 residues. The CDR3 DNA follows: TGTGCCAGCAGATTCGACGGACTTTATCAGCCCCAGCATTTT. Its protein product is CASRFDGLYQPQHF.

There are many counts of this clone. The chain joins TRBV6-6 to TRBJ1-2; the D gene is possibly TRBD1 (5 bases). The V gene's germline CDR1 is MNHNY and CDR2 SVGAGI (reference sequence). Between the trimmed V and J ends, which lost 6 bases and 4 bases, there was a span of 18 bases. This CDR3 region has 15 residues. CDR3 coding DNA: TGTGCCAGCAGACAGAACTGGGAGGGGTCCTATGGCTACACCTTC. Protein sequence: CASRQNWEGSYGYTF.

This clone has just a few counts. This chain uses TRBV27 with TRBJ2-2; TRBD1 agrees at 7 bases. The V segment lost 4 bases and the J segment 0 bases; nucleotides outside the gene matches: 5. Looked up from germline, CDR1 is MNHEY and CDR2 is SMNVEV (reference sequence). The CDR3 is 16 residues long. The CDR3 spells CASSYLTGSNTGELFF. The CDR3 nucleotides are TGTGCCAGCAGTTACCTGACAGGGTCGAACACCGGGGAGCTGTTTTTT.

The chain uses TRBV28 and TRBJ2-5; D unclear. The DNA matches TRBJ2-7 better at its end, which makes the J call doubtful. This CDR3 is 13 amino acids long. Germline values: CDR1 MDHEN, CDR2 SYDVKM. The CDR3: CASSQGWTYEQYF. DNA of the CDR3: TGTGCCAGCAGTCAAGGGTGGACCTACGAGCAGTACTTC.

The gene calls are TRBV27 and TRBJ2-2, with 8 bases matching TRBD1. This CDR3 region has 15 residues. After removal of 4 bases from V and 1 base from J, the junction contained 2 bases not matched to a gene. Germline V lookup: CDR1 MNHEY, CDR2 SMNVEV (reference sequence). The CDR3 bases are TGTGCCAGCAGTTCCGGGACAGGGAACACCGGGGAGCTGTTTTTT. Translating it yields CASSSGTGNTGELFF.

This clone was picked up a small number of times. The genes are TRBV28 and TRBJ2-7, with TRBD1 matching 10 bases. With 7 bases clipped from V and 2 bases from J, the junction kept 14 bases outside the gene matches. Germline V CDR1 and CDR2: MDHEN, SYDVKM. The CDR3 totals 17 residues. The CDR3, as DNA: TGTGCCAGCAAGCCCCAGGGACAGGGGATCGGGGCCTACGAGCAGTACTTC. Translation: CASKPQGQGIGAYEQYF. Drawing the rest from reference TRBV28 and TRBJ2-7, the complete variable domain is DVKVTQSSRYLVKRTGEKVFLECVQDMDHENMFWYRQDPGLGLRLIYFSYDVKMKEKGDIPEGYSVSREKKERFSLILESASTNQTSMYLCASKPQGQGIGAYEQYFGPGTRLTVT.